A selection of T cell receptor beta chains follows, all from one sample in a study of T cell responses to AZD1222 COVID-19 vaccine. Only in-frame clones appear in the TCRdb table, and some are missing; sequencing was by immunoSEQ multiplex PCR. The profile shows approximately 99,000 clones, about 85% of them singletons. This sample comprised peripheral blood, obtained on day 0 of AZD1222 vaccination. The source of these receptors is an adult in good health. Each CDR3 is given with its conserved first and last residue. The D gene is left open where the match is weak. Only part of the rows carry a size: once, few, many, or a class if the clone is expanded.

CDR3 length: 15
V gene: TRBV7-6
clone size: .
D gene: TRBD1
J gene: TRBJ2-7
CDR3 protein: CASSLGGTGIYEQYF
CDR3 DNA: TGTGCCAGCAGCTTAGGGGGGACAGGGATCTACGAGCAGTACTTC

CDR3 length: 13
V gene: TRBV18
clone size: .
D gene: TRBD1
J gene: TRBJ2-3
CDR3 protein: CASSGSRDRAEFF
CDR3 DNA: TGTGCCAGCTCAGGCTCCCGGGACAGGGCTGAATTTTTT

CDR3 length: 15
V gene: TRBV15
clone size: .
D gene: .
J gene: TRBJ1-5
CDR3 protein: CATSRDRASGQPQHF
CDR3 DNA: TGTGCCACCAGCAGAGATCGAGCCAGCGGACAGCCCCAGCATTTT

CDR3 length: 15
V gene: TRBV5-1
clone size: .
D gene: .
J gene: TRBJ1-6
CDR3 protein: CASSSLPASSSPLHF
CDR3 DNA: TGTGCCAGCAGCTCCCTGCCGGCCAGCAGTTCACCCCTCCACTTT

CDR3 length: 16
V gene: TRBV5-6
clone size: .
D gene: TRBD1
J gene: TRBJ2-7
CDR3 protein: CASSSFGQDLPGEQYF
CDR3 DNA: TGTGCCAGCAGCTCCTTTGGACAGGATCTCCCGGGAGAGCAGTACTTC

CDR3 length: 20
V gene: TRBV9
clone size: .
D gene: TRBD2
J gene: TRBJ2-3
CDR3 protein: CASSPSGGLAGGPGTDTQYF
CDR3 DNA: TGTGCCAGCAGCCCCTCCGGAGGGCTAGCGGGAGGGCCCGGCACAGATACGCAGTATTTT

CDR3 length: 14
V gene: TRBV5-6
clone size: .
D gene: TRBD1
J gene: TRBJ1-2
CDR3 protein: CASSFGTESYGYTF
CDR3 DNA: TGTGCCAGCAGTTTTGGGACAGAGAGCTATGGCTACACCTTC

CDR3 length: 14
V gene: TRBV7-3
clone size: .
D gene: TRBD1
J gene: TRBJ2-7
CDR3 protein: CASSRGQGNYEQYF
CDR3 DNA: TGTGCCAGCAGCCGGGGACAGGGCAATTACGAGCAGTACTTC

CDR3 length: 13
V gene: TRBV12-5
clone size: .
D gene: TRBD2
J gene: TRBJ2-1
CDR3 protein: CASGLSGPREQFF
CDR3 DNA: TGTGCTAGTGGCCTTAGCGGGCCGCGGGAGCAGTTCTTC

CDR3 length: 14
V gene: TRBV3-1/TRBV3-2
clone size: .
D gene: .
J gene: TRBJ1-3
CDR3 protein: CASSQVTDGNTIYF
CDR3 DNA: TGTGCCAGCAGCCAAGTGACCGACGGAAACACCATATATTTT

CDR3 length: 12
V gene: TRBV12-3/TRBV12-4
clone size: .
D gene: .
J gene: TRBJ1-1
CDR3 protein: CASSLVDRPAFF
CDR3 DNA: TGTGCCAGCAGTTTAGTGGACAGACCGGCTTTCTTT

CDR3 length: 13
V gene: TRBV4-1
clone size: .
D gene: .
J gene: TRBJ1-4
CDR3 protein: CASSRGPNEKLFF
CDR3 DNA: TGCGCCAGCAGCCGCGGACCTAATGAAAAACTGTTTTTT

CDR3 length: 16
V gene: TRBV28
clone size: .
D gene: .
J gene: TRBJ2-6
CDR3 protein: CASSFLRGSGANVLTF
CDR3 DNA: TGTGCCAGCAGTTTTCTCAGGGGCTCTGGGGCCAACGTCCTGACTTTC

CDR3 length: 15
V gene: TRBV27
clone size: .
D gene: .
J gene: TRBJ1-4
CDR3 protein: CASSSQTGPRAKLFF
CDR3 DNA: TGTGCCAGCAGTTCCCAGACAGGACCGCGGGCAAAACTGTTTTTT

CDR3 length: 13
V gene: TRBV7-9
clone size: .
D gene: .
J gene: TRBJ1-5
CDR3 protein: CASSFRDSQPQHF
CDR3 DNA: TGTGCCAGCAGCTTTAGGGACTCACAGCCCCAGCATTTT

CDR3 length: 13
V gene: TRBV30
clone size: once
D gene: .
J gene: TRBJ1-1
CDR3 protein: CAWSVLGNTEAFF
CDR3 DNA: TGTGCCTGGAGTGTACTGGGAAACACTGAAGCTTTCTTT

CDR3 length: 14
V gene: TRBV18
clone size: .
D gene: .
J gene: TRBJ1-3
CDR3 protein: CASSKADPGNTIYF
CDR3 DNA: TGTGCCAGCTCAAAGGCAGACCCTGGAAACACCATATATTTT

CDR3 length: 13
V gene: TRBV18
clone size: .
D gene: .
J gene: TRBJ1-5
CDR3 protein: CASCTNVGEPQHF
CDR3 DNA: TGTGCCAGCTGCACGAACGTCGGAGAGCCCCAGCATTTT